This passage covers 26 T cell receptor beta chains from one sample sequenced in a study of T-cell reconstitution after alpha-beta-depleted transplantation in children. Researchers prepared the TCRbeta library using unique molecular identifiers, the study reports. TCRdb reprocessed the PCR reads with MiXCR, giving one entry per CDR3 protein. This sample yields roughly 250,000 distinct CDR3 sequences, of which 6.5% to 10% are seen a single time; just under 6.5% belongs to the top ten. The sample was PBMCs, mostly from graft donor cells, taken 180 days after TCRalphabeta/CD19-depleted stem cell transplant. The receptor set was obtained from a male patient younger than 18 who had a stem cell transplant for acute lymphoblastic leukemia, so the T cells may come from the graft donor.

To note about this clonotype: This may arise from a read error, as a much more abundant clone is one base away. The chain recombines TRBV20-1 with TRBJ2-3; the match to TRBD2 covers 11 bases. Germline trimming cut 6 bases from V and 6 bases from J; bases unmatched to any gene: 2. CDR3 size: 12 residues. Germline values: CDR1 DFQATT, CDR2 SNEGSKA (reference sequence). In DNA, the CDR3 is TGCAGTGCCCGGACTAGCGGGGATACGCAGTATTTT. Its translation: CSARTSGDTQYF.

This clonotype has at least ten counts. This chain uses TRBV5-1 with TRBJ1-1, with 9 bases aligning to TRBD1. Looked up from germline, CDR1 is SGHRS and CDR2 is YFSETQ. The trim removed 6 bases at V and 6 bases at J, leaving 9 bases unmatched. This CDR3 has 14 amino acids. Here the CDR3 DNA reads TGCGCCAGCAACCGGGGACAGGGCTACGCTGAAGCTTTCTTT. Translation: CASNRGQGYAEAFF.

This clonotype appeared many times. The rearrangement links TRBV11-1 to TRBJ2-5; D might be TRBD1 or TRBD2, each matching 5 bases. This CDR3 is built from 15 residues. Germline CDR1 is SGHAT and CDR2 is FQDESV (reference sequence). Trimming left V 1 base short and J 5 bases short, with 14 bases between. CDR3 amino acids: CASSLGDGIWETQYF. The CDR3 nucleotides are TGTGCCAGCAGCTTAGGGGACGGCATATGGGAGACCCAGTACTTC.

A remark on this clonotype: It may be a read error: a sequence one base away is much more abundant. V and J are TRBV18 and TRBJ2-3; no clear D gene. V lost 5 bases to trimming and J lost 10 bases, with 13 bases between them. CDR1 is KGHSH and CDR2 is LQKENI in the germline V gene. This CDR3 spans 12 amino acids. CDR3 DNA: TGTGCCAGCTCATGGTGGGCCGATCCGCAGTATTTT. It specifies CASSWWADPQYF. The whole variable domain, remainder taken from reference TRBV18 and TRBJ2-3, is NAGVMQNPRHLVRRRGQEARLRCSPMKGHSHVYWYRQLPEEGLKFMVYLQKENIIDESGMPKERFSAEFPKEGPSILRIQQVVRGDSAAYFCASSWWADPQYFGPGTRLTVL.

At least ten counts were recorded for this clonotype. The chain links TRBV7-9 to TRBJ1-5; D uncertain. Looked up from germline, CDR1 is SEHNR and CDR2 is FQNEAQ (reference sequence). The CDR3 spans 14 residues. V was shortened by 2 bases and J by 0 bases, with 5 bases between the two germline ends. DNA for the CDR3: TGTGCCAGCAGCTTATCCAGTAGCAATCAGCCCCAGCATTTT. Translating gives CASSLSSSNQPQHF.

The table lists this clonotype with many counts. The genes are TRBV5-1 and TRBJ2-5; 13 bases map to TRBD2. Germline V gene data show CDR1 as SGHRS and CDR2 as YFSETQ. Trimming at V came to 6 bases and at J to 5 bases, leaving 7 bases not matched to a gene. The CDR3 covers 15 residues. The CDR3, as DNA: TGCGCCAGCAACGGACTAGCGGGAGTCTTGGAGACCCAGTACTTC. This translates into CASNGLAGVLETQYF.

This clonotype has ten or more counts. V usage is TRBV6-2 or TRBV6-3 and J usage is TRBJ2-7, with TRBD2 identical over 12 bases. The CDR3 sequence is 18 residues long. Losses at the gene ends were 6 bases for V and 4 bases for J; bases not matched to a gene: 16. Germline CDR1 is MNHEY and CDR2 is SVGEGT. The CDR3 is CASSYPTGIGLAGYEQYF. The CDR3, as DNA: TGTGCCAGCAGCTACCCGACAGGGATAGGACTAGCGGGATACGAGCAGTACTTC.

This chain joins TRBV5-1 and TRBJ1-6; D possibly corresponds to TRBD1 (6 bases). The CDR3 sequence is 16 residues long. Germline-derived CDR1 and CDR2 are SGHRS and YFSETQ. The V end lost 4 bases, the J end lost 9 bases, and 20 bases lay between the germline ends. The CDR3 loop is CASSPRGTSEASPLHF. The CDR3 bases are TGCGCCAGCAGCCCGAGGGGGACCTCGGAGGCTTCACCCCTCCACTTT.

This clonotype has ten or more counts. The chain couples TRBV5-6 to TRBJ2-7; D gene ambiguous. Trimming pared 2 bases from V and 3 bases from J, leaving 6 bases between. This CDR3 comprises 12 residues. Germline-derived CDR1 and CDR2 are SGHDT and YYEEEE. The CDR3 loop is CASSFAYYEQYF. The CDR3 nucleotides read TGTGCCAGCAGCTTTGCCTACTACGAGCAGTACTTC.

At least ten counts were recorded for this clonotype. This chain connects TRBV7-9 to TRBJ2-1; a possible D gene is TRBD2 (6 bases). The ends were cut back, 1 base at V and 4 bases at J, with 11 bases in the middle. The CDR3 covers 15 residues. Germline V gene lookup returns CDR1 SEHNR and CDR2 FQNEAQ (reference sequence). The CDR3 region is CASSLGDWVYNEQFF. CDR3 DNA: TGTGCCAGCAGCTTAGGGGACTGGGTTTACAATGAGCAGTTCTTC.

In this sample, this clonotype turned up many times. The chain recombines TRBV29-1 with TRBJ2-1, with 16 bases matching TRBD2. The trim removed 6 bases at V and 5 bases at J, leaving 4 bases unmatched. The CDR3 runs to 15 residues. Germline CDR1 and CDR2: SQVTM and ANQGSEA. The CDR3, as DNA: TGCAGCGTCGGTGGGACTAGCGGGAGGGACAATGAGCAGTTCTTC. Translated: CSVGGTSGRDNEQFF.

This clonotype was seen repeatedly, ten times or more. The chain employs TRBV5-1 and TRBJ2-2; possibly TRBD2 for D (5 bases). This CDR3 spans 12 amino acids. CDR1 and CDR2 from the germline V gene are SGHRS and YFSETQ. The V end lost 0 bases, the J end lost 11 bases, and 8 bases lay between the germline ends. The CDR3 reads CASSLGGNELFF. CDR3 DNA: TGCGCCAGCAGCTTGGGAGGGAATGAGCTGTTTTTT.

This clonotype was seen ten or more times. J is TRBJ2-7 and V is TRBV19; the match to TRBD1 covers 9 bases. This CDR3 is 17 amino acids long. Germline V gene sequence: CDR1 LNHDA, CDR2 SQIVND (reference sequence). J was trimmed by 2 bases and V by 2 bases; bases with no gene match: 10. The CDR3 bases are TGTGCCAGTAGTATAACCGGACAGGGGTGGTTCCCCTACGAGCAGTACTTC. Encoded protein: CASSITGQGWFPYEQYF.

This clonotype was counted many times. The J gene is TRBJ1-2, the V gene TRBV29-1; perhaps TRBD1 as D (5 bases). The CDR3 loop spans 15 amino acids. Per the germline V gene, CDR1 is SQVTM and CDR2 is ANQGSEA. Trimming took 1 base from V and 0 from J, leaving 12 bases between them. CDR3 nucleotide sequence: TGCAGCGTTGAAGGGGGGTACGGTTCTAACTATGGCTACACCTTC. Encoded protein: CSVEGGYGSNYGYTF.

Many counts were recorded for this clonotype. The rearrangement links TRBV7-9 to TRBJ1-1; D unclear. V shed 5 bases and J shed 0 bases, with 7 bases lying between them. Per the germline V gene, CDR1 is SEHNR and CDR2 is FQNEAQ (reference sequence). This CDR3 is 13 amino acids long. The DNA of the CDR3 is TGTGCCAGCAGCGCCTCGATGAACACTGAAGCTTTCTTT. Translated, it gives CASSASMNTEAFF. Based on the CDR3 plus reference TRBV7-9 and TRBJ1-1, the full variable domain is DTGVSQNPRHKITKRGQNVTFRCDPISEHNRLYWYRQTLGQGPEFLTYFQNEAQLEKSRLLSDRFSAERPKGSFSTLEIQRTEQGDSAMYLCASSASMNTEAFFGQGTRLTVV.

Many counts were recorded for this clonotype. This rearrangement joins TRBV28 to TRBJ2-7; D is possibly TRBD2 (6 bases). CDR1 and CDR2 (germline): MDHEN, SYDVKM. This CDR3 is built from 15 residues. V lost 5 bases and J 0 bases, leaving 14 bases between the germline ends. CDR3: CASSLPGDGSYEQYF. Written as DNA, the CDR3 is TGTGCCAGCAGTCTTCCGGGGGACGGCTCCTACGAGCAGTACTTC.

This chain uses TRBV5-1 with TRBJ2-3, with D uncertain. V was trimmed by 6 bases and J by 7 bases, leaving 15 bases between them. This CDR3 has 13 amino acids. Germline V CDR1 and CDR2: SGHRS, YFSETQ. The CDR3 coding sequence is TGCGCCAGCACCCCGGCAAGCGTTAATACGCAGTATTTT. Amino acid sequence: CASTPASVNTQYF.

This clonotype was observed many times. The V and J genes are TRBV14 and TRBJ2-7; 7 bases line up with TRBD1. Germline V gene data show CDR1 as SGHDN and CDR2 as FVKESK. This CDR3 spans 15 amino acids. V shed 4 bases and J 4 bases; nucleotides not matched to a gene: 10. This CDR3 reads CASSRGQRVPYEQYF. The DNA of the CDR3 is TGTGCCAGCAGCCGGGGACAGAGAGTCCCTTACGAGCAGTACTTC.

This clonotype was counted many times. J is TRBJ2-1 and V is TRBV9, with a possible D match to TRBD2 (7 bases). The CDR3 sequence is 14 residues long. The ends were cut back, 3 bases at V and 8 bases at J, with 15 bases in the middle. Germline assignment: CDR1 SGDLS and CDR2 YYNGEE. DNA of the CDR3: TGTGCCAGCAGCGCCCCGGGGGGCTCGGATGAGCAGTTCTTC. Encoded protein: CASSAPGGSDEQFF.

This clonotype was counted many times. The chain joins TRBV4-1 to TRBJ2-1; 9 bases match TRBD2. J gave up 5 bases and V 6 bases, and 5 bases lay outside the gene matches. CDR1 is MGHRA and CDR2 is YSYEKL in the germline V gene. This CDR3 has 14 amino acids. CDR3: CASSRLAGNNEQFF. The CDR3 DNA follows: TGCGCCAGCAGTCGGCTAGCGGGGAACAATGAGCAGTTCTTC.

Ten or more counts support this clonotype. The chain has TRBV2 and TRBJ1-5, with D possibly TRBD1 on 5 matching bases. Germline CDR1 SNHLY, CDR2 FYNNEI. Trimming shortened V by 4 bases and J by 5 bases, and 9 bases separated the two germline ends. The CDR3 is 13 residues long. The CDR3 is CASSGQGYQPQHF. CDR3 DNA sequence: TGTGCCAGCAGTGGGCAGGGTTATCAGCCCCAGCATTTT.

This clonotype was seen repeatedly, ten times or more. CDR3 amino acids: CASSPYRTGLLTDTQYF. As DNA, the CDR3 is TGTGCCAGCAGTCCCTACAGAACCGGGCTCCTCACAGATACGCAGTATTTT. This chain links TRBV27 with TRBJ2-3; no firm D call. CDR1 and CDR2 from the germline V gene are MNHEY and SMNVEV (reference sequence). The V gene lost 5 bases and the J gene lost 2 bases, with 20 bases spanning the gap. The CDR3 totals 17 residues.

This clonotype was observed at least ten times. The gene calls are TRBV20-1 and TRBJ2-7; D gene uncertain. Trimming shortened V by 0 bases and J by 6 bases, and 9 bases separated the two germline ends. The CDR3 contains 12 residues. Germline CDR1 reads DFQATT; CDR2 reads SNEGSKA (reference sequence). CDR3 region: CSARENAFEQYF. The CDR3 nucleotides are TGCAGTGCTAGAGAAAATGCGTTCGAGCAGTACTTC.

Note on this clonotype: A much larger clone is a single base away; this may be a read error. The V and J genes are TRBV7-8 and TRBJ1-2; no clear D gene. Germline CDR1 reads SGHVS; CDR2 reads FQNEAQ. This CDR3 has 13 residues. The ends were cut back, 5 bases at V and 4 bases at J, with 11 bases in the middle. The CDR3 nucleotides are TGTGCCAGCAGCGAGACACGGGTCTATGGCTACACCTTC. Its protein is CASSETRVYGYTF.

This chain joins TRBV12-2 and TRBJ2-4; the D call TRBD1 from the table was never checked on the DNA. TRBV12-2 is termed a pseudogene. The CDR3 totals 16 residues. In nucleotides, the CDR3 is TGTGCAAGTCGCTTAAGGGGCGATGAAGCCAAAAACATTCAGTACTTC. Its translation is CASRLRGDEAKNIQYF.

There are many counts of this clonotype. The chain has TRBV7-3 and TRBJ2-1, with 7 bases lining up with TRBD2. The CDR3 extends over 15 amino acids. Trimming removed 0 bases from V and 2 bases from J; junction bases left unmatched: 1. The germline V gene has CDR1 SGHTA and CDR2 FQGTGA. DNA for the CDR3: TGTGCCAGCAGCTTAACGGGGGGGACCTACAATGAGCAGTTCTTC. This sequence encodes CASSLTGGTYNEQFF.